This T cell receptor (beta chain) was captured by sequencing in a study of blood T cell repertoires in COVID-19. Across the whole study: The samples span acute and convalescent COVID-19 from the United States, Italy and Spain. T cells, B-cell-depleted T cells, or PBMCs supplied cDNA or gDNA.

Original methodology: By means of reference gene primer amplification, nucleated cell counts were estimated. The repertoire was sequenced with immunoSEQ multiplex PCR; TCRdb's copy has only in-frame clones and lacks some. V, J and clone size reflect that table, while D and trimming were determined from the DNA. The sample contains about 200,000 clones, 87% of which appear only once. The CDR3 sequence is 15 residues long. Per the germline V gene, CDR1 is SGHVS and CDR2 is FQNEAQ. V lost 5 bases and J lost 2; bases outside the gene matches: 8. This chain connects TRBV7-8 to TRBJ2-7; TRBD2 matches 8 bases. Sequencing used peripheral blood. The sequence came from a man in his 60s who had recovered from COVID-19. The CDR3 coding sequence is TGTGCCAGCAGCCGAGGGGCGGGGGGTACCTACGAGCAGTACTTC. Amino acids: CASSRGAGGTYEQYF. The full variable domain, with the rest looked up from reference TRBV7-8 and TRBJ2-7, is GAGVSQSPRYKVAKRGQDVALRCDPISGHVSLFWYQQALGQGPEFLTYFQNEAQLDKSGLPSDRFFAERPEGSVSTLKIQRTQQEDSAVYLCASSRGAGGTYEQYFGPGTRLTVT.